In its sample, the clone carrying this T cell receptor beta chain was seen many times. Its antigen is unidentified. TCR beta CDR3 sequences were amplified from RNA transcripts. When the TCR CDR3 underwent first-round RT-PCR, the HTBI primer set was used. TCRdb reprocessed the multiplex PCR reads via MiXCR and lists one record per CDR3 protein. The repertoire holds 300,000 or so distinct CDR3 sequences, with approximately 16% as singletons. This entry comes from a study of T cells in Graves' hyperthyroidism and ophthalmopathy. Study findings and constraints: Among thyroid clonotypes expanded above 0.001, most also appeared in blood.

The CDR3 is 16 amino acids. Germline V gene sequence: CDR1 MNHNS, CDR2 SASEGT. Trimming removed 5 bases from V and 0 bases from J; junction bases left unmatched: 4. This chain connects TRBV6-1 to TRBJ2-6; 7 nucleotides match TRBD1. Sequenced sample: blood. The receptor was derived from a man in his thirties or forties with Graves' hyperthyroidism. This CDR3 is CASSTGASSGANVLTF. For the CDR3, the DNA is TGTGCCAGCAGTACAGGGGCCAGCTCTGGGGCCAACGTCCTGACTTTC.